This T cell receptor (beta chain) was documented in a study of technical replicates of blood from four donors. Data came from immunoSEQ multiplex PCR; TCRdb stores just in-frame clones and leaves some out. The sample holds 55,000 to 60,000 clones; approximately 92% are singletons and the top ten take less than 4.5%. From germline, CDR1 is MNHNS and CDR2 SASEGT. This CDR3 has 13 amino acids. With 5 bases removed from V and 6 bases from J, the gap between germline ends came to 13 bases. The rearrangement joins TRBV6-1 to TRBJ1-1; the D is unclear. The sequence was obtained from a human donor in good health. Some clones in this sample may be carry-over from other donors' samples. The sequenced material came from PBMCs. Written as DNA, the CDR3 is TGTGCCAGCAGTCTCGGTCCTTTGGCTGAAGCTTTCTTT. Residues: CASSLGPLAEAFF.